This entry is about one TCR beta chain. The authors sequenced TCR beta from blood CD8+ and CD4+ T cells. Germline values: CDR1 DFQATT, CDR2 SNEGSKA (reference sequence). There are 11 residues in the CDR3. This record belongs to a study of CD8 T cells in Susac syndrome. Random hexamers were used to reverse transcribe the RNA input (about 0.45 to 1 ug). TCR beta CDR3 was amplified by immunoSEQ covering 54 Vbeta and 13 Jbeta. TCRdb re-analysed the immunoSEQ multiplex PCR reads in MiXCR, keeping a single row per CDR3 protein. The table shows 150,000 to 250,000 distinct CDR3 sequences, with about 95% occurring only once.

Sequencing was done on a sample of CD4+ T cells from PBMCs. The sequence came from a human donor with multiple sclerosis. The rearrangement links TRBV20-1 to TRBJ2-2; D not certain. The CDR3 sequence: CACPWTGELFF. CDR3 sequence (DNA): TGCGCATGTCCGTGGACCGGGGAGCTGTTTTTT.